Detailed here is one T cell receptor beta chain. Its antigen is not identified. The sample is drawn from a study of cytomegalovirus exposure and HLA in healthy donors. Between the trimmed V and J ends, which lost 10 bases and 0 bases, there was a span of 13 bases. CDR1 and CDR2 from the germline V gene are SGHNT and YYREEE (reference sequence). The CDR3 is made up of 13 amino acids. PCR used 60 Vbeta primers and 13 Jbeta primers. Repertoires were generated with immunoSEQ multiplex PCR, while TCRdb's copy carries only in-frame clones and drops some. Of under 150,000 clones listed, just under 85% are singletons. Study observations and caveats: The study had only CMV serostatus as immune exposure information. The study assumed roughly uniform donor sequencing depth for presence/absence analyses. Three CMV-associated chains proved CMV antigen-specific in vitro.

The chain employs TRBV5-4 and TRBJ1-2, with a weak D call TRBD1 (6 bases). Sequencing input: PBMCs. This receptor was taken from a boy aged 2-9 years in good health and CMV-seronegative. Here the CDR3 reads CASSRGTNYGYTF. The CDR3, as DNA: TGTGCCTCCTCAAGGGGGACTAACTATGGCTACACCTTC.